A single sample gave rise to the 9 T cell receptor beta chains below, sequenced in a study. In TCRdb, the reads were re-called with MiXCR into one record per CDR3 protein. The sample lists fewer than 9,000 distinct CDR3 sequences, approximately 30% occurring once. Sequencing was carried out using blood. All receptors derive from a human donor.

The CDR3 nucleotides are TGTGCCAGCAGTTTCGTGGGGTGCGGGAATTCACCCCTCCACTTT. Translating it yields CASSFVGCGNSPLHF. J is TRBJ1-6 and V is TRBV27; D gene uncertain. Germline V gene sequence: CDR1 MNHEY, CDR2 SMNVEV (reference sequence). The CDR3 is 15 residues long. The germline V and J ends were trimmed by 3 bases and 7 bases, with 13 bases remaining between them.

A few counts support this clonotype. In DNA, the CDR3 is TGCAGTGCTTCTAGCGGATCCAACACCGGGGAGCTGTTTTTT. The encoded protein is CSASSGSNTGELFF. The V and J genes are TRBV20-1 and TRBJ2-2; 7 nucleotides match TRBD2. The CDR3 is 14 residues long. Germline trimming cut 5 bases from V and 2 bases from J; bases unmatched to any gene: 5. Germline V lookup: CDR1 DFQATT, CDR2 SNEGSKA (reference sequence).

Within the sample, this clonotype is medium-sized. In DNA form, the CDR3 reads TGTGCCTGTGCCTTAGCCGGGACAGGGTTTGGCTACACCTTC. It is translated as CACALAGTGFGYTF. The chain joins TRBV30 to TRBJ1-2; TRBD1 aligns across 9 bases. This CDR3 is built from 14 residues. With V trimmed by 6 bases and J by 7 bases, 12 bases remained unmatched. CDR1 is GTSNPN and CDR2 is SVGIG in the germline V gene (reference sequence). The complete variable domain, with remaining parts taken from reference TRBV30 and TRBJ1-2, reads SQTIHQWPATLVQPVGSPLSLECTVEGTSNPNLYWYRQAAGRGLQLLFYSVGIGQISSEVPQNLSASRPQDRQFILSSKKLLLSDSGFYLCACALAGTGFGYTFGSGTRLTVV.

This clonotype was picked up a small number of times. The chain links TRBV7-9 to TRBJ1-1; no definite D call. The CDR3 is made up of 13 amino acids. Germline values: CDR1 SEHNR, CDR2 FQNEAQ (reference sequence). V dropped 5 bases and J dropped 1 base, with 8 bases sitting between them. The CDR3 is CASSPSGNTEAFF. The CDR3 DNA reads as TGTGCCAGCAGCCCTTCGGGGAACACTGAAGCTTTCTTT. The full variable domain, in which reference TRBV7-9 and TRBJ1-1 provide the parts outside the CDR3, is DTGVSQNPRHKITKRGQNVTFRCDPISEHNRLYWYRQTLGQGPEFLTYFQNEAQLEKSRLLSDRFSAERPKGSFSTLEIQRTEQGDSAMYLCASSPSGNTEAFFGQGTRLTVV.

Judged by abundance, this clonotype is medium-sized. V usage is TRBV4-2 and J usage is TRBJ1-6, with D possibly TRBD1 on 5 matching bases. Germline V CDR1 and CDR2: LGHNA, YNFKEQ. The CDR3 covers 14 residues. V was clipped by 4 bases and J by 13 bases, with 17 bases between them. The CDR3 DNA is TGTGCCAGCAGCCTGGGACGAACCGACTCGCCCCTCCACTTT. As protein: CASSLGRTDSPLHF.

The chain uses TRBV11-3 and TRBJ2-5; 8 bases match TRBD2. This CDR3 has 14 residues. Per the germline V gene, CDR1 is SGHNT and CDR2 is YENEEA. Trimming took 1 base from V and 5 from J; bases not matched to a gene: 3. The CDR3 nucleotides are TGTGCCAGCAGCTTAGTACTAGCGGAGGAGACCCAGTACTTC. Translation: CASSLVLAEETQYF. The entire variable domain, with the rest obtained from reference TRBV11-3 and TRBJ2-5, is as follows: EAGVVQSPRYKIIEKKQPVAFWCNPISGHNTLYWYLQNLGQGPELLIRYENEEAVDDSQLPKDRFSAERLKGVDSTLKIQPAELGDSAVYLCASSLVLAEETQYFGPGTRLLVL.

By proportion, this clonotype is medium-sized (0.01 to 0.1%). The chain is built from TRBV30 and TRBJ2-7, with TRBD2 matching 8 bases. There are 13 residues in the CDR3. CDR1 is GTSNPN, CDR2 SVGIG, per germline (reference sequence). J was trimmed by 0 bases and V by 8 bases; bases with no gene match: 6. CDR3 sequence: CAQAGAVSYEQYF. In nucleotides, the CDR3 is TGTGCCCAAGCGGGAGCTGTCTCCTACGAGCAGTACTTC.

The chain has TRBV18 and TRBJ2-1; 9 bases map to TRBD2. The CDR3 covers 15 residues. Germline CDR1 reads KGHSH; CDR2 reads LQKENI. V shed 3 bases, J shed 5 bases, and the junction held 5 bases outside the gene matches. CDR3 residues: CASSPGLAQDNEQFF. The DNA for the CDR3 is TGTGCCAGCTCACCCGGACTAGCGCAAGACAATGAGCAGTTCTTC.

On this clonotype itself: Just one base apart from a much larger clone, this may be a read error. This chain connects TRBV30 to TRBJ2-1, with 14 bases aligning to TRBD2. The J segment lost 5 bases and the V segment lost 2 bases, leaving 17 bases of the junction unmatched. This CDR3 comprises 20 residues. Germline values: CDR1 GTSNPN, CDR2 SVGIG (reference sequence). CDR3: CAWSPSDRRTSGRSHNEQFF. The CDR3 DNA follows: TGTGCCTGGAGTCCCTCGGACAGGAGGACTAGCGGGAGGTCCCACAATGAGCAGTTCTTC. The full variable domain, in which reference TRBV30 and TRBJ2-1 provide the parts outside the CDR3, is SQTIHQWPATLVQPVGSPLSLECTVEGTSNPNLYWYRQAAGRGLQLLFYSVGIGQISSEVPQNLSASRPQDRQFILSSKKLLLSDSGFYLCAWSPSDRRTSGRSHNEQFFGPGTRLTVL.